The rows below give T cell receptor beta chains drawn from one sample of a study of control samples from healthy donors and cancer patients. Data came from immunoSEQ multiplex PCR; TCRdb stores just in-frame clones and leaves some out. The sample has 98,000 or so clones; 75% to 85% are singletons. Sequenced sample: blood. Source of these receptors: a woman younger than 45 in good health. Each CDR3 is given with its conserved first and last residue. Fields, in order: CDR3 protein, CDR3 DNA, J gene, clone size, V gene, D gene. D genes are given only for firm matches. Clone size is shown for a subset of rows, as once, few, many or a class of expanded clone.

CDR3 protein: CASSLQEANVLTF
CDR3 DNA: TGTGCCAGCAGCTTACAAGAGGCCAACGTCCTGACTTTC
J gene: TRBJ2-6
clone size: -
V gene: TRBV7-9
D gene: -

CDR3 protein: CASSARATSGGGWPDTQYF
CDR3 DNA: TGCGCCAGCAGCGCCAGAGCTACTAGCGGGGGAGGGTGGCCAGATACGCAGTATTTT
J gene: TRBJ2-3
clone size: -
V gene: TRBV5-1
D gene: TRBD2

CDR3 protein: CAISDEGNQPQHF
CDR3 DNA: TGTGCCATCAGTGACGAGGGGAATCAGCCCCAGCATTTT
J gene: TRBJ1-5
clone size: -
V gene: TRBV10-3
D gene: -

CDR3 protein: CAWMRGKGNTEAFF
CDR3 DNA: TGTGCCTGGATGCGGGGGAAGGGGAACACTGAAGCTTTCTTT
J gene: TRBJ1-1
clone size: -
V gene: TRBV30
D gene: -

CDR3 protein: CASSLNQAGQPQHF
CDR3 DNA: TGTGCCAGCAGCTTAAATCAGGCGGGTCAGCCCCAGCATTTT
J gene: TRBJ1-5
clone size: -
V gene: TRBV11-2
D gene: -

CDR3 protein: CASSYRGDTEAFF
CDR3 DNA: TGTGCCAGCAGTTACAGGGGTGACACTGAAGCTTTCTTT
J gene: TRBJ1-1
clone size: -
V gene: TRBV6-6
D gene: -

CDR3 protein: CASSSRQGPAGNTIYF
CDR3 DNA: TGTGCCAGTAGTAGTCGACAGGGACCAGCTGGAAACACCATATATTTT
J gene: TRBJ1-3
clone size: -
V gene: TRBV19
D gene: TRBD1

CDR3 protein: CASSPATFSTDTQYF
CDR3 DNA: TGTGCCAGCTCACCCGCGACATTTAGCACAGATACGCAGTATTTT
J gene: TRBJ2-3
clone size: -
V gene: TRBV18
D gene: -

CDR3 protein: CASSQDPQATYSPLHF
CDR3 DNA: TGCGCCAGCAGCCAAGATCCTCAGGCCACGTATTCACCCCTCCACTTT
J gene: TRBJ1-6
clone size: once
V gene: TRBV4-1
D gene: -

CDR3 protein: CASSLGTGIPANEKLFF
CDR3 DNA: TGCGCCAGCAGCTTGGGGACAGGGATACCAGCTAATGAAAAACTGTTTTTT
J gene: TRBJ1-4
clone size: -
V gene: TRBV5-1
D gene: TRBD1

CDR3 protein: CASSLADRGYIYGYTF
CDR3 DNA: TGCGCCAGCAGCTTGGCGGACAGGGGGTATATCTATGGCTACACCTTC
J gene: TRBJ1-2
clone size: -
V gene: TRBV5-1
D gene: TRBD1

CDR3 protein: CASSRTTYEQYF
CDR3 DNA: TGTGCCAGCAGCCGGACGACTTACGAGCAGTACTTC
J gene: TRBJ2-7
clone size: -
V gene: TRBV12-3/TRBV12-4
D gene: -

CDR3 protein: CASSVYEGGYEQYF
CDR3 DNA: TGTGCCAGCAGCGTATACGAGGGAGGGTACGAGCAGTACTTC
J gene: TRBJ2-7
clone size: few
V gene: TRBV9
D gene: TRBD2

CDR3 protein: CAYTARSNYGYTF
CDR3 DNA: TGTGCCTACACTGCGCGATCCAACTATGGCTACACCTTC
J gene: TRBJ1-2
clone size: -
V gene: TRBV30
D gene: -

CDR3 protein: CASSQELNTEAFF
CDR3 DNA: TGTGCCAGCAGCCAAGAGTTGAACACTGAAGCTTTCTTT
J gene: TRBJ1-1
clone size: -
V gene: TRBV11-3
D gene: -

CDR3 protein: CASSQEGIGGNEKLFF
CDR3 DNA: TGTGCCAGCAGCCAAGAAGGAATTGGGGGTAATGAAAAACTGTTTTTT
J gene: TRBJ1-4
clone size: -
V gene: TRBV3-1/TRBV3-2
D gene: -

CDR3 protein: CASSLGGELYEQYF
CDR3 DNA: TGTGCCAGCAGTTTGGGGGGAGAGTTATACGAGCAGTACTTC
J gene: TRBJ2-7
clone size: -
V gene: TRBV7-9
D gene: -

CDR3 protein: CAISEGGNYGYTF
CDR3 DNA: TGTGCCATCAGTGAGGGAGGGAACTATGGCTACACCTTC
J gene: TRBJ1-2
clone size: -
V gene: TRBV10-3
D gene: -

CDR3 protein: CASSPARGGRVEDTQYF
CDR3 DNA: TGCGCCAGCAGCCCGGCGCGGGGGGGCCGGGTGGAGGATACGCAGTATTTT
J gene: TRBJ2-3
clone size: -
V gene: TRBV5-1
D gene: TRBD2

CDR3 protein: CASSYSMPGSYNEQFF
CDR3 DNA: TGTGCCAGCAGTTACTCGATGCCGGGCTCCTACAATGAGCAGTTCTTC
J gene: TRBJ2-1
clone size: -
V gene: TRBV6-5
D gene: -

CDR3 protein: CASGPGTGGNEQYF
CDR3 DNA: TGTGCTAGTGGTCCCGGGACAGGGGGTAACGAGCAGTACTTC
J gene: TRBJ2-7
clone size: -
V gene: TRBV12-5
D gene: TRBD1

CDR3 protein: CASSPIPSGGELFF
CDR3 DNA: TGTGCCAGCAGCCCTATCCCCTCCGGCGGGGAGCTGTTTTTT
J gene: TRBJ2-2
clone size: -
V gene: TRBV5-4
D gene: -

CDR3 protein: CSAGSGYGYTF
CDR3 DNA: TGCAGTGCAGGGTCAGGGTATGGCTACACCTTC
J gene: TRBJ1-2
clone size: -
V gene: TRBV20-1
D gene: -

CDR3 protein: CASSPGTARNYGYTF
CDR3 DNA: TGTGCCAGCAGCCCCGGGACGGCCCGGAACTATGGCTACACCTTC
J gene: TRBJ1-2
clone size: -
V gene: TRBV5-4
D gene: -

CDR3 protein: CASSLWVRSTDTQYF
CDR3 DNA: TGTGCCAGCAGCTTATGGGTCAGGTCCACAGATACGCAGTATTTT
J gene: TRBJ2-3
clone size: -
V gene: TRBV7-2
D gene: -

CDR3 protein: CASSLRGGSPQTSNEKLFF
CDR3 DNA: TGTGCCAGCAGCTTACGGGGGGGCTCGCCCCAAACCTCTAATGAAAAACTGTTTTTT
J gene: TRBJ1-4
clone size: -
V gene: TRBV13
D gene: -

CDR3 protein: CATSRDRQGGSYGYTF
CDR3 DNA: TGTGCCACCAGCAGAGATCGCCAGGGAGGTAGCTATGGCTACACCTTC
J gene: TRBJ1-2
clone size: -
V gene: TRBV15
D gene: -

CDR3 protein: CASSSTQGGNGYTF
CDR3 DNA: TGTGCCAGCAGCTCGACACAGGGTGGGAATGGCTACACCTTC
J gene: TRBJ1-2
clone size: few
V gene: TRBV11-2
D gene: -

CDR3 protein: CASRTGYNSPLHF
CDR3 DNA: TGTGCCAGCAGGACAGGCTATAATTCACCCCTCCACTTT
J gene: TRBJ1-6
clone size: -
V gene: TRBV25-1
D gene: -

CDR3 protein: CASSPTTVNSPLHF
CDR3 DNA: TGTGCCAGCAGCCCTACAACAGTAAATTCACCCCTCCACTTT
J gene: TRBJ1-6
clone size: -
V gene: TRBV7-8
D gene: -

CDR3 protein: CASSPDSYTGELFF
CDR3 DNA: TGCGCCAGCAGCCCCGACAGCTACACCGGGGAGCTGTTTTTT
J gene: TRBJ2-2
clone size: -
V gene: TRBV5-1
D gene: -

CDR3 protein: CAWSVPWGGRTEAFF
CDR3 DNA: TGTGCCTGGAGTGTACCGTGGGGGGGTCGTACTGAAGCTTTCTTT
J gene: TRBJ1-1
clone size: -
V gene: TRBV30
D gene: -

CDR3 protein: CASSAYRDRDNEQFF
CDR3 DNA: TGTGCCAGCAGCGCGTACCGGGACAGGGACAATGAGCAGTTCTTC
J gene: TRBJ2-1
clone size: -
V gene: TRBV11-2
D gene: TRBD1

CDR3 protein: CSVVGTLAGELFF
CDR3 DNA: TGCAGCGTTGTGGGGACCCTGGCCGGGGAGCTGTTTTTT
J gene: TRBJ2-2
clone size: -
V gene: TRBV29-1
D gene: -

CDR3 protein: CASSLRGTGNQPQHF
CDR3 DNA: TGTGCCAGCAGCCTCAGGGGGACTGGCAATCAGCCCCAGCATTTT
J gene: TRBJ1-5
clone size: -
V gene: TRBV6-5
D gene: TRBD1

CDR3 protein: CASSPGVAKNIQYF
CDR3 DNA: TGTGCCAGTAGTCCCGGGGTAGCCAAAAACATTCAGTACTTC
J gene: TRBJ2-4
clone size: -
V gene: TRBV19
D gene: -

CDR3 protein: CASSLARGPYEQYF
CDR3 DNA: TGTGCCAGCAGCTTAGCCAGGGGGCCCTACGAGCAGTACTTC
J gene: TRBJ2-7
clone size: -
V gene: TRBV7-2
D gene: TRBD1

CDR3 protein: CASSPIGQGANSYEQYF
CDR3 DNA: TGTGCCAGCAGCCCTATAGGGCAGGGGGCGAACTCCTACGAGCAGTACTTC
J gene: TRBJ2-7
clone size: -
V gene: TRBV5-5
D gene: TRBD1

CDR3 protein: CASSLARAGGEAFF
CDR3 DNA: TGCGCCAGCAGCTTGGCCCGGGCAGGAGGTGAAGCTTTCTTT
J gene: TRBJ1-1
clone size: -
V gene: TRBV5-1
D gene: -

CDR3 protein: CASSLGGTGHLGSPLHF
CDR3 DNA: TGTGCCAGCAGCTTGGGGGGTACAGGGCATTTAGGTTCACCCCTCCACTTT
J gene: TRBJ1-6
clone size: few
V gene: TRBV5-6
D gene: -

CDR3 protein: CASSLPAGVSYNEQFF
CDR3 DNA: TGTGCCAGCAGCTTGCCCGCGGGGGTCTCCTACAATGAGCAGTTCTTC
J gene: TRBJ2-1
clone size: -
V gene: TRBV7-2
D gene: TRBD2

CDR3 protein: CASSYSQGANSPLHF
CDR3 DNA: TGTGCCAGCAGTTACTCTCAGGGTGCCAATTCACCCCTCCACTTT
J gene: TRBJ1-6
clone size: -
V gene: TRBV6-2/TRBV6-3
D gene: -

CDR3 protein: CASSQESSTEAFF
CDR3 DNA: TGCGCCAGCAGCCAAGAATCCAGCACTGAAGCTTTCTTT
J gene: TRBJ1-1
clone size: -
V gene: TRBV4-3
D gene: -

CDR3 protein: CASSARARQGLSGANVLTF
CDR3 DNA: TGTGCCAGCAGCGCCCGCGCACGACAGGGACTCTCTGGGGCCAACGTCCTGACTTTC
J gene: TRBJ2-6
clone size: -
V gene: TRBV13
D gene: -

CDR3 protein: CASSLRWQSSYEQYF
CDR3 DNA: TGTGCCAGTAGTCTCAGGTGGCAGAGCTCCTACGAGCAGTACTTC
J gene: TRBJ2-7
clone size: -
V gene: TRBV19
D gene: -

CDR3 protein: CASSYSVRGNTIYF
CDR3 DNA: TGTGCCAGCAGTTACTCGGTGCGAGGAAACACCATATATTTT
J gene: TRBJ1-3
clone size: -
V gene: TRBV6-2/TRBV6-3
D gene: -

CDR3 protein: CASSLLGDSGNTIYF
CDR3 DNA: TGTGCCAGCAGTTTATTGGGGGATTCTGGAAACACCATATATTTT
J gene: TRBJ1-3
clone size: -
V gene: TRBV27
D gene: -

CDR3 protein: CASSVQAGYNEQFF
CDR3 DNA: TGCGCCAGCAGTGTTCAGGCTGGCTACAATGAGCAGTTCTTC
J gene: TRBJ2-1
clone size: -
V gene: TRBV10-2
D gene: -

CDR3 protein: CASTWATGANVLTF
CDR3 DNA: TGTGCCAGCACATGGGCTACTGGGGCCAACGTCCTGACTTTC
J gene: TRBJ2-6
clone size: few
V gene: TRBV2
D gene: -

CDR3 protein: CASSLEATPSSEAFF
CDR3 DNA: TGCGCCAGCAGCTTGGAGGCGACACCCTCTTCTGAAGCTTTCTTT
J gene: TRBJ1-1
clone size: -
V gene: TRBV5-1
D gene: -

CDR3 protein: CASSPGNSNQPQHF
CDR3 DNA: TGTGCCAGCTCACCCGGAAATAGCAATCAGCCCCAGCATTTT
J gene: TRBJ1-5
clone size: few
V gene: TRBV18
D gene: -

CDR3 protein: CAWSRPGTANTEAFF
CDR3 DNA: TGTGCCTGGAGCCGACCCGGGACAGCGAACACTGAAGCTTTCTTT
J gene: TRBJ1-1
clone size: -
V gene: TRBV30
D gene: TRBD1

CDR3 protein: CASSSARQTNTEAFF
CDR3 DNA: TGTGCCAGCAGTTCCGCTCGTCAGACGAACACTGAAGCTTTCTTT
J gene: TRBJ1-1
clone size: -
V gene: TRBV6-5
D gene: -